One T cell receptor (beta chain) is described in this entry. What it binds is not known. This CDR3 is built from 13 residues. The V segment lost 4 bases and the J segment 7 bases; nucleotides outside the gene matches: 2. Germline assignment: CDR1 KGHDR and CDR2 SFDVKD. Profiled with immunoSEQ multiplex PCR; TCRdb holds only in-frame clones, not every one. The table lists tens of thousands of clones, more than 75% of them singletons. This entry is derived from a study of T cell responses to AZD1222 COVID-19 vaccine. Study-wide points: White British ancestry dominated among donors, who included more females, and clonal diversity was possibly underestimated. Only a handful of AZD1222 recipients were seropositive at baseline.

This sequence was found in an adult in good health. The rearrangement joins TRBV24-1 to TRBJ2-2; 7 bases line up with TRBD1. The source was peripheral blood, collected on day 0 of AZD1222 vaccination. CDR3 residues: CATSDPGGGELFF. Written as DNA, the CDR3 is TGTGCCACCAGTGACCCAGGGGGCGGGGAGCTGTTTTTT.